A single sample gave rise to the 25 T cell receptor beta chains below, sequenced in a study of T cell responses to AZD1222 COVID-19 vaccine. The repertoire was sequenced with immunoSEQ multiplex PCR; TCRdb's copy has only in-frame clones and lacks some. The sample records around 180,000 clones, 94% being singletons. The sample here was peripheral blood, taken 28 days after the second AZD1222 dose. These receptors all come from an adult who received the AZD1222 COVID-19 vaccine.

The chain recombines TRBV6-5 with TRBJ2-7; D is ambiguous. The CDR3 consists of 14 residues. Germline V gene lookup returns CDR1 MNHEY and CDR2 SVGAGI. The V end was cut by 0 bases, the J end by 3 bases, with 9 bases between. The CDR3 region is CASSYSKLVYEQYF. For the CDR3, the DNA is TGTGCCAGCAGTTACTCGAAACTTGTCTACGAGCAGTACTTC.

V usage is TRBV7-9 and J usage is TRBJ2-3, with TRBD2 matching over 7 bases. Germline CDR1 SEHNR, CDR2 FQNEAQ (reference sequence). CDR3 length: 19 residues. V was pared by 5 bases and J by 2 bases, with 19 bases of the junction left unmatched. Here the CDR3 reads CASSPPLVGGDLHTDTQYF. Written as DNA, the CDR3 is TGTGCCAGCAGCCCCCCACTGGTGGGGGGGGACCTCCACACAGATACGCAGTATTTT.

The V and J genes are TRBV7-3 and TRBJ2-1; D ambiguous. Germline-derived CDR1 and CDR2 are SGHTA and FQGTGA. There are 15 residues in the CDR3. The germline V and J ends were trimmed by 4 bases and 2 bases, with 12 bases remaining between them. The CDR3 protein is CASSSGLRPYNEQFF. The CDR3 DNA reads TGTGCCAGCAGCTCTGGGCTCCGGCCCTACAATGAGCAGTTCTTC. Complete variable domain (other parts from reference TRBV7-3 and TRBJ2-1): GAGVSQTPSNKVTEKGKYVELRCDPISGHTALYWYRQSLGQGPEFLIYFQGTGAADDSGLPNDRFFAVRPEGSVSTLKIQRTERGDSAVYLCASSSGLRPYNEQFFGPGTRLTVL.

This rearrangement joins TRBV4-3 to TRBJ1-4; tentatively, D is TRBD1 (5 bases). The germline CDR1 and CDR2 sequences are LGHNA and YSLEER. Trimming removed 3 bases from V and 7 bases from J, with 9 bases in between. This CDR3 is built from 13 residues. The CDR3 region is CASSQGLREKLFF. The CDR3 bases are TGCGCCAGCAGCCAGGGGCTTCGTGAAAAACTGTTTTTT.

CDR3 loop: CASSVLGGNSPLHF. The CDR3 nucleotides read TGTGCCAGCAGCGTATTAGGGGGTAATTCACCCCTCCACTTT. The chain links TRBV27 to TRBJ1-6; weak D call: TRBD1 (6 bases). CDR1 is MNHEY and CDR2 is SMNVEV in the germline V gene (reference sequence). With 6 bases removed from V and 6 bases from J, the gap between germline ends came to 12 bases. This CDR3 spans 14 amino acids.

The rearrangement joins TRBV4-1 to TRBJ2-2; D is perhaps TRBD1 or TRBD2 (6 bases each). This CDR3 is 15 amino acids long. CDR1 and CDR2 (germline): MGHRA, YSYEKL. Deletions cut 0 bases from V and 9 bases from J, with 14 bases between. The CDR3 DNA is TGCGCCAGCAGCCAAGATAGAGGGGGGCTAAGGGAGCTGTTTTTT. Translation: CASSQDRGGLRELFF.

V gene TRBV12-3 or TRBV12-4 combines with J gene TRBJ1-2; D gene ambiguous. Trimming stripped 7 bases from V and 7 bases from J, with 16 bases between. The CDR3 contains 13 residues. The DNA of the CDR3 is TGTGCCAGCACTCCGGACCCAAGCCGTGGCTACACCTTC. Translation: CASTPDPSRGYTF.

The rearrangement joins TRBV10-3 to TRBJ2-3; the D gene is possibly TRBD1 (5 bases). V was cut by 2 bases and J by 11 bases, with 14 bases left in between. This CDR3 comprises 13 residues. CDR1 ENHRY and CDR2 SYGVKD come from the germline V gene. CDR3 in DNA: TGTGCCATCAGTGAGGGCGGCGTGGGGCTGCAGTATTTT. Its protein product is CAISEGGVGLQYF.

This clone came up a few times. V gene TRBV18 combines with J gene TRBJ1-1, with unresolved D. From germline, CDR1 is KGHSH and CDR2 LQKENI. The CDR3 is made up of 13 amino acids. Deletions cut 5 bases from V and 4 bases from J, with 11 bases between. The CDR3 loop is CASSNQETTEAFF. CDR3 nucleotide sequence: TGTGCCAGCTCAAATCAGGAGACCACTGAAGCTTTCTTT.

The CDR3 loop reads CAWSVASDGELFF. The CDR3 DNA follows: TGTGCCTGGAGTGTGGCTAGCGACGGGGAGCTGTTTTTT. The V and J genes are TRBV30 and TRBJ2-2, with a possible D match to TRBD2 (6 bases). The CDR3 spans 13 residues. CDR1 and CDR2 (germline): GTSNPN, SVGIG (reference sequence). V was cut by 0 bases and J by 7 bases, with 9 bases left in between.

This chain links TRBV7-9 with TRBJ2-7; D is perhaps TRBD1 (5 bases). CDR1 and CDR2 (germline): SEHNR, FQNEAQ (reference sequence). Trimming stripped 6 bases from V and 3 bases from J, with 9 bases between. The CDR3 has 12 residues. CDR3 sequence: CASRTDSYEQYF. The CDR3 nucleotides are TGTGCCAGCAGGACAGACAGCTACGAGCAGTACTTC.

The J gene is TRBJ1-6, the V gene TRBV19; a possible D gene is TRBD1 (5 bases). This CDR3 comprises 17 residues. V dropped 2 bases and J dropped 6 bases, with 17 bases sitting between them. Germline V gene sequence: CDR1 LNHDA, CDR2 SQIVND (reference sequence). CDR3 sequence: CASSISGTFEINSPLHF. The CDR3 DNA sequence: TGTGCCAGTAGTATATCGGGGACCTTCGAAATTAATTCACCCCTCCACTTT.

The V gene is TRBV28, the J gene TRBJ2-1; 7 bases are shared with TRBD1. The germline V gene has CDR1 MDHEN and CDR2 SYDVKM. V gave up 7 bases and J gave up 6 bases; unmatched junction bases: 18. This CDR3 contains 17 residues. CDR3 protein: CASTQGQVGPRGNEQFF. The CDR3 nucleotides are TGTGCCAGCACCCAAGGACAGGTCGGACCTAGGGGCAATGAGCAGTTCTTC.

The J gene is TRBJ2-5, the V gene TRBV29-1; tentatively, D is TRBD1 (6 bases). V was cut by 5 bases and J by 1 base, with 8 bases left in between. The CDR3 covers 12 residues. The V gene's germline CDR1 is SQVTM and CDR2 ANQGSEA. CDR3 nucleotide sequence: TGCAGCGTTACAGGGCCCCAAGAGACCCAGTACTTC. Residues: CSVTGPQETQYF.

Comments on this clone: Additional DNA sequences in this sample encode the identical CDR3. The gene calls are TRBV5-1 and TRBJ2-2; maybe TRBD1 (6 bases). Germline-derived CDR1 and CDR2 are SGHRS and YFSETQ. With 1 base removed from V and 1 base from J, the gap between germline ends came to 11 bases. The CDR3 length is 16 residues. In nucleotides, the CDR3 is TGCGCCAGCAGCTTGACCGGGACATTGAACACCGGGGAGCTGTTTTTT. This translates into CASSLTGTLNTGELFF.

The genes are TRBV7-3 and TRBJ1-1, with D possibly being TRBD1 (5 bases). The CDR3 extends over 13 amino acids. Per the germline V gene, CDR1 is SGHTA and CDR2 is FQGTGA. V lost 5 bases, J lost 5 bases, and 12 bases lay in between. This CDR3 reads CASSPGGITEAFF. The CDR3 DNA follows: TGTGCCAGCAGCCCCGGGGGGATAACTGAAGCTTTCTTT.

CDR3: CASSLSSQGATFF. The CDR3 region has the DNA TGTGCCAGCAGCTTATCGTCTCAGGGGGCAACGTTTTTT. The V call is TRBV7-2, the J call TRBJ2-2, with 8 bases identical to TRBD1. V dropped 2 bases and J dropped 16; count of bases not matched to a gene: 9. Germline V CDR1 and CDR2: SGHTA, FQGNSA. CDR3 length: 13 amino acids.

V gene TRBV29-1 combines with J gene TRBJ2-5; TRBD2 matches 7 bases. J gave up 4 bases and V 1 base, and 0 bases lay outside the gene matches. The germline gives CDR1 SQVTM, CDR2 ANQGSEA. The CDR3 extends over 12 amino acids. CDR3 nucleotide sequence: TGCAGCGTTGAAGGCGGGAGAGAGACCCAGTACTTC. Protein sequence: CSVEGGRETQYF.

The chain joins TRBV12-3 or TRBV12-4 to TRBJ2-1; D gene unclear. CDR3 size: 12 residues. The V end lost 5 bases, the J end lost 12 bases, and 14 bases lay between the germline ends. CDR3 protein: CASSTDGTAQFF. CDR3 in DNA: TGTGCCAGCAGTACAGACGGAACAGCGCAGTTCTTC.

Of note for this clone: The same CDR3 also results from other DNA sequences found in this sample. The rearrangement joins TRBV30 to TRBJ1-5, with D uncertain. The ends were cut back, 0 bases at V and 0 bases at J, with 3 bases in the middle. CDR1 is GTSNPN, CDR2 SVGIG, per germline (reference sequence). This CDR3 is 13 amino acids long. The CDR3 loop reads CAWSVGSNQPQHF. The CDR3 DNA follows: TGTGCCTGGAGTGTAGGTAGCAATCAGCCCCAGCATTTT.

The chain couples TRBV14 to TRBJ2-1; D might be TRBD2 (5 bases). Germline CDR1 is SGHDN and CDR2 is FVKESK. The length of the CDR3 is 16 residues. V was clipped by 4 bases and J by 0 bases, with 13 bases between them. CDR3: CASSRAWESSYNEQFF. The CDR3 DNA is TGTGCCAGCAGCCGAGCTTGGGAGAGCTCCTACAATGAGCAGTTCTTC. The full variable domain, its missing parts supplied by reference TRBV14 and TRBJ2-1, is EAGVTQFPSHSVIEKGQTVTLRCDPISGHDNLYWYRRVMGKEIKFLLHFVKESKQDESGMPNNRFLAERTGGTYSTLKVQPAELEDSGVYFCASSRAWESSYNEQFFGPGTRLTVL.

The chain employs TRBV19 and TRBJ2-3; D could derive from TRBD1 or TRBD2 (6 bases each). The CDR3 contains 15 residues. CDR1 is LNHDA, CDR2 SQIVND, per germline (reference sequence). V shed 4 bases and J shed 0 bases, with 11 bases lying between them. CDR3 DNA sequence: TGTGCCAGTAGTAGTACAGGGACTAGCACAGATACGCAGTATTTT. Protein sequence: CASSSTGTSTDTQYF.

The chain carries TRBV6-5 and TRBJ1-2; tentatively, D is TRBD1 (5 bases). The V end was cut by 6 bases, the J end by 4 bases, with 18 bases between. Germline CDR1 reads MNHEY; CDR2 reads SVGAGI. CDR3 size: 15 residues. The CDR3 is CASRGPGRGSYGYTF. The DNA of the CDR3 is TGTGCCAGCAGAGGACCGGGACGGGGGTCCTATGGCTACACCTTC.

The chain links TRBV25-1 to TRBJ1-1; 10 bases align to TRBD1. After removal of 1 base from V and 6 bases from J, the junction contained 5 bases not matched to a gene. Germline assignment: CDR1 MGHDK and CDR2 SYGVNS. This CDR3 spans 15 amino acids. The CDR3 DNA reads as TGTGCCAGCAGTGAATCCCGACAGGGGGCCGCTGAAGCTTTCTTT. Its translation is CASSESRQGAAEAFF.

The V gene is TRBV7-8, the J gene TRBJ2-7, with 9 bases fitting TRBD2. J was trimmed by 4 bases and V by 2 bases; bases with no gene match: 6. This CDR3 comprises 15 residues. CDR1 SGHVS and CDR2 FQNEAQ come from the germline V gene. Written as DNA, the CDR3 is TGTGCCAGCAGCTTAAGTAGCGGGAGTTCTTACGAGCAGTACTTC. Translated, it gives CASSLSSGSSYEQYF.